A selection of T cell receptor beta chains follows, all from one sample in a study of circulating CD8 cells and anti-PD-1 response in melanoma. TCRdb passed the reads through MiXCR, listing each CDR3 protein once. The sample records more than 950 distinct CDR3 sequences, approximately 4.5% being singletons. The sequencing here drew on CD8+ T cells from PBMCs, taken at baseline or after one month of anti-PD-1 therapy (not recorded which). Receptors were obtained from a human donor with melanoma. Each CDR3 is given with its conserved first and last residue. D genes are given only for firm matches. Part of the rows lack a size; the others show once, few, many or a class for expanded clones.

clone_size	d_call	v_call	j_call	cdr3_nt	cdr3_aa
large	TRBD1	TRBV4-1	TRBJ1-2	TGCGCCAGCAGCCTATCCGAGGGGGCGCCAGTCGGCTACACCTTC	CASSLSEGAPVGYTF
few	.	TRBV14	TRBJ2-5	TGTGCCAGCAGCCAAGAGTTCCGGACCCAGTACTTC	CASSQEFRTQYF
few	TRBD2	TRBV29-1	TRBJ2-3	TGCAGCGTTGAAGATCGTCGGGTAGCGGGGGGCAGAGGGGGCACAGATACGCAGTATTTT	CSVEDRRVAGGRGGTDTQYF
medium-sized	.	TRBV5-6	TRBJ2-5	TGTGCCAGCAGCTTGGCGGGCATACAAGAGACCCAGTACTTC	CASSLAGIQETQYF
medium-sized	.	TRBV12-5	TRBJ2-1	TGTGCTAGTGGAACCGGGACGGTGGAGCAGTTCTTC	CASGTGTVEQFF
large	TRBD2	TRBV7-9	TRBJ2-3	TGTGCCAGCAGTCCTAGCGGGAGTAGCACAGATACGCAGTATTTT	CASSPSGSSTDTQYF
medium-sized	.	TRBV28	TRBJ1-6	TGTGCCAGCCTGATGAGCGGCACCCTCCACTTT	CASLMSGTLHF
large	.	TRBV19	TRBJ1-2	TGTGCCAGTACTTATCCGACGGGGCTCGACTATGGCTACACCTTC	CASTYPTGLDYGYTF
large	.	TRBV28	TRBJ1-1	TGTGCCAGCAGACACGGGGCCACTGAAGCTTTCTTT	CASRHGATEAFF
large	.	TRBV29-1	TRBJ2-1	TGCAGCGTTCCAGGACTTTTCTCCTACAATGAGCAGTTCTTC	CSVPGLFSYNEQFF
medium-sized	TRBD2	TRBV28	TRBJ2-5	TGTGCCAGCAGTTTTCGGACTAGCGGGGAGACCCAGTACTTC	CASSFRTSGETQYF
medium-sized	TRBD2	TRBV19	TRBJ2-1	TGTGCCAGTAGTTTCAGCGGGGGGGCCGGTAATGAGCAGTTCTTC	CASSFSGGAGNEQFF
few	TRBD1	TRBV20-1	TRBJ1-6	TGCAGTGCTTTTCCCGGGACAGATCCTAATTCACCCCTCCACTTT	CSAFPGTDPNSPLHF
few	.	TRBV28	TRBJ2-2	TGTGCCAGCAGTTTGACTCCCGACGGCGGGGAGCTGTTTTTT	CASSLTPDGGELFF
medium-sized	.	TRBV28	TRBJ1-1	TGTGCCAGCAGTGGGCCGGGTGAAGCTTTCTTT	CASSGPGEAFF
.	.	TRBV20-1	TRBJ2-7	TGCAGTGCTAGAGAGGGCGGCTCCTACGAGCAGTACTTC	CSAREGGSYEQYF
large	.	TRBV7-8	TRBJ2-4	TGTGCCAGCAGCTTAGGGATGGACATTCAGTACTTC	CASSLGMDIQYF
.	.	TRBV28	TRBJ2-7	TGTGCCAGCTCCGCTAATGTGGAGGTCTCCTACGAGCAGTACTTC	CASSANVEVSYEQYF
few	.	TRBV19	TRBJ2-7	TGTGCCAGTAGTGCCGTCGACGGCGACGAGCAGGACTTC	CASSAVDGDEQDF
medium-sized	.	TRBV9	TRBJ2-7	TGTGCCAGCAGCGTAGGGCAGGGCGTATCCTACGAGCAGTACTTC	CASSVGQGVSYEQYF
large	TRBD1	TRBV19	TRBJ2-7	TGTGCCAGTAGTGCCGGCACAGGGGACGGCTACGAGCAGTACTTC	CASSAGTGDGYEQYF
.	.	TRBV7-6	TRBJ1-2	TGTGCCAGCAGCTTAGCGGGCGGCTACTATGGCTACACCTTC	CASSLAGGYYGYTF
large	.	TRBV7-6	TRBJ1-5	TGTGCCAGCAGCCCCGCGGGGAGCAATCAGCCCCAGCATTTT	CASSPAGSNQPQHF
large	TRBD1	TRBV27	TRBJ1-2	TGTGCCAGCAGCTGGACAGGGGGCGGTGGCTACACCTTC	CASSWTGGGGYTF
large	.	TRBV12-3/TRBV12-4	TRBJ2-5	TGTGCCAGCAGTTTAAGGACTGGGGGAGAAGAGACCCAGTACTTC	CASSLRTGGEETQYF
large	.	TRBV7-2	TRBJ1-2	TGTGCCAGCAGCTTAGAGTCTCGGGGTCGTGGCTACACCTTC	CASSLESRGRGYTF
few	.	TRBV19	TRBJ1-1	TGTGCCAGTAGTATGGGGGGCCCTGAAGCTTTCTTT	CASSMGGPEAFF
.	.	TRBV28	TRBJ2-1	TGTGCTACCAGGGACCCCTACAATGAGCAGTTCTTC	CATRDPYNEQFF
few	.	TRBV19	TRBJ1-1	TGTGCCAGTAGTCTAAGTGGGAACACTGAAGCTTTCTTT	CASSLSGNTEAFF
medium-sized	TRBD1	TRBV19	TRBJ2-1	TGTGCCAGTAGTTCGGGACAGGGCAATGAGCAGTTCTTC	CASSSGQGNEQFF
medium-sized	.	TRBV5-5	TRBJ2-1	TGTGCCAGCAGCTTCGCTAGCTCCTACAATGAGCAGTTCTTC	CASSFASSYNEQFF
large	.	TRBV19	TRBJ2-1	TGTGCCAGTAGCCTCTCCATCTCCTACAATGAGCAGTTCTTC	CASSLSISYNEQFF
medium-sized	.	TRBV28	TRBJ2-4	TGTGCCAGCAGTCTAGCCAAAAACATTCAGTACTTC	CASSLAKNIQYF
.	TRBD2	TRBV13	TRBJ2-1	TGTGCCAGCATCCACACCGGGGGGGGTACCACTGGTGAGCAGTTCTTC	CASIHTGGGTTGEQFF
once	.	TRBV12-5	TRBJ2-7	TGTGCTAGTGGTCCGAGCGGATCCTACGAGCAGTACTTC	CASGPSGSYEQYF
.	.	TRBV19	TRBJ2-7	TGTGCCAGTAGTATGGGGCATACCTACGAGCAGTACTTC	CASSMGHTYEQYF
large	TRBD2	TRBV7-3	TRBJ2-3	TGTGCCAGCAGCTTTCGGACTAGCGGGGGTACAGATACGCAGTATTTT	CASSFRTSGGTDTQYF
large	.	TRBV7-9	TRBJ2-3	TGTGCCAGCAGCTTAGAGGGCACCACAGATACGCAGTATTTT	CASSLEGTTDTQYF
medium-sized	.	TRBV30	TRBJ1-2	TGTGCCTGGAGTTCGGGGGACGGCTATGGCTACACCTTC	CAWSSGDGYGYTF
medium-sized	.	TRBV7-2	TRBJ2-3	TGTGCCAGCAGCTCCGATAGCAATACGCAGTATTTT	CASSSDSNTQYF
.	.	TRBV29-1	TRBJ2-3	TGCAGCGTGGATGAAGACACAGATACGCAGTATTTT	CSVDEDTDTQYF
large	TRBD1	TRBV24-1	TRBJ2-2	TGTGCCACCTCCGGACAGGGGGACACCGGGGAGCTGTTTTTT	CATSGQGDTGELFF
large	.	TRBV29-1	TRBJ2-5	TGCAGTGACTTAGAATGGAGGGACCAAGAGACCCAGTACTTC	CSDLEWRDQETQYF
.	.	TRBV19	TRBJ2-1	TGTGCCAGTATCGAGGGGTCGGGGTACAATGAGCAGTTCTTC	CASIEGSGYNEQFF
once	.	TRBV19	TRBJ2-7	TGTGCCAGTAGTCCTACAGGGAGAATCTACGAGCAGTACTTC	CASSPTGRIYEQYF
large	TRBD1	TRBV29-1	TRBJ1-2	TGCAGCGTTGAAGGGCCCCTCGGGACAGGGGAAATCGCAAGCTATGGCTACACCTTC	CSVEGPLGTGEIASYGYTF
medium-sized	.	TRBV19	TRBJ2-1	TGTGCCAGTAGCCAAGGGGGAACCTACAATGAGCAGTTCTTC	CASSQGGTYNEQFF
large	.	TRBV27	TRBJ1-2	TGTGCCAGCAGTTTTGCAGGGGCCTATGGCTACACCTTC	CASSFAGAYGYTF
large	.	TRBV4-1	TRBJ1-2	TGCGCCAGCAGCCAAGATCTGGAGGAAGGCTACACCTTC	CASSQDLEEGYTF